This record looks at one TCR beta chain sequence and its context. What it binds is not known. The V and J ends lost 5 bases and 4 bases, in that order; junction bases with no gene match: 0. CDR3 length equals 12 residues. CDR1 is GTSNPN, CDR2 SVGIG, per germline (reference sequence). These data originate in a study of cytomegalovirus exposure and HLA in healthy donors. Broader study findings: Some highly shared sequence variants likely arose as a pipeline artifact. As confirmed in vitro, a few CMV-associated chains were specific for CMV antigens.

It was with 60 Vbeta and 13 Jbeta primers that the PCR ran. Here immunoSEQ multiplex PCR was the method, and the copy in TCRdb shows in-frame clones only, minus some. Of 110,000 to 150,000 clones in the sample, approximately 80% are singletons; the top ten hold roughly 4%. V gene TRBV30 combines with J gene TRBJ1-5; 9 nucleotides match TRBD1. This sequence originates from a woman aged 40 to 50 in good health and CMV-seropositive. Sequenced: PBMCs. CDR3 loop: CAWGTGNQPQHF. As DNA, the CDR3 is TGTGCCTGGGGGACAGGGAATCAGCCCCAGCATTTT.